This TCR beta chain was captured in a study of CD8 T cells in ankylosing spondylitis. A quantitative 5'-RACE method, one with molecular barcodes, was used to make TCR beta libraries. TCRdb called the 5' RACE reads again in MiXCR, with one record for every CDR3 protein. This sample carries over 400,000 distinct CDR3 sequences, roughly 26% of them seen once, and the ten largest clones take about 0.9%. General study results and limits: Seemingly characteristic of ankylosing spondylitis blood was a TCR beta motif consisting of roughly 8 highly homologous variants. Earlier work had already found some motif variants in reactive arthritis synovial fluid and blood.

This CDR3 is 15 amino acids long. Trimming took 7 bases from V and 0 from J; bases not matched to a gene: 7. This clonotype was found many times. Antigen unknown. The TCR comes from a male donor with ankylosing spondylitis. The chain joins TRBV12-3 or TRBV12-4 to TRBJ2-3, with 7 bases that match TRBD2. The sample was blood, either unsorted or a sorted T cell fraction (not recorded which). CDR3: CASTESSGSTDTQYF. The DNA for the CDR3 is TGTGCCAGCACGGAATCTAGCGGTAGCACAGATACGCAGTATTTT.